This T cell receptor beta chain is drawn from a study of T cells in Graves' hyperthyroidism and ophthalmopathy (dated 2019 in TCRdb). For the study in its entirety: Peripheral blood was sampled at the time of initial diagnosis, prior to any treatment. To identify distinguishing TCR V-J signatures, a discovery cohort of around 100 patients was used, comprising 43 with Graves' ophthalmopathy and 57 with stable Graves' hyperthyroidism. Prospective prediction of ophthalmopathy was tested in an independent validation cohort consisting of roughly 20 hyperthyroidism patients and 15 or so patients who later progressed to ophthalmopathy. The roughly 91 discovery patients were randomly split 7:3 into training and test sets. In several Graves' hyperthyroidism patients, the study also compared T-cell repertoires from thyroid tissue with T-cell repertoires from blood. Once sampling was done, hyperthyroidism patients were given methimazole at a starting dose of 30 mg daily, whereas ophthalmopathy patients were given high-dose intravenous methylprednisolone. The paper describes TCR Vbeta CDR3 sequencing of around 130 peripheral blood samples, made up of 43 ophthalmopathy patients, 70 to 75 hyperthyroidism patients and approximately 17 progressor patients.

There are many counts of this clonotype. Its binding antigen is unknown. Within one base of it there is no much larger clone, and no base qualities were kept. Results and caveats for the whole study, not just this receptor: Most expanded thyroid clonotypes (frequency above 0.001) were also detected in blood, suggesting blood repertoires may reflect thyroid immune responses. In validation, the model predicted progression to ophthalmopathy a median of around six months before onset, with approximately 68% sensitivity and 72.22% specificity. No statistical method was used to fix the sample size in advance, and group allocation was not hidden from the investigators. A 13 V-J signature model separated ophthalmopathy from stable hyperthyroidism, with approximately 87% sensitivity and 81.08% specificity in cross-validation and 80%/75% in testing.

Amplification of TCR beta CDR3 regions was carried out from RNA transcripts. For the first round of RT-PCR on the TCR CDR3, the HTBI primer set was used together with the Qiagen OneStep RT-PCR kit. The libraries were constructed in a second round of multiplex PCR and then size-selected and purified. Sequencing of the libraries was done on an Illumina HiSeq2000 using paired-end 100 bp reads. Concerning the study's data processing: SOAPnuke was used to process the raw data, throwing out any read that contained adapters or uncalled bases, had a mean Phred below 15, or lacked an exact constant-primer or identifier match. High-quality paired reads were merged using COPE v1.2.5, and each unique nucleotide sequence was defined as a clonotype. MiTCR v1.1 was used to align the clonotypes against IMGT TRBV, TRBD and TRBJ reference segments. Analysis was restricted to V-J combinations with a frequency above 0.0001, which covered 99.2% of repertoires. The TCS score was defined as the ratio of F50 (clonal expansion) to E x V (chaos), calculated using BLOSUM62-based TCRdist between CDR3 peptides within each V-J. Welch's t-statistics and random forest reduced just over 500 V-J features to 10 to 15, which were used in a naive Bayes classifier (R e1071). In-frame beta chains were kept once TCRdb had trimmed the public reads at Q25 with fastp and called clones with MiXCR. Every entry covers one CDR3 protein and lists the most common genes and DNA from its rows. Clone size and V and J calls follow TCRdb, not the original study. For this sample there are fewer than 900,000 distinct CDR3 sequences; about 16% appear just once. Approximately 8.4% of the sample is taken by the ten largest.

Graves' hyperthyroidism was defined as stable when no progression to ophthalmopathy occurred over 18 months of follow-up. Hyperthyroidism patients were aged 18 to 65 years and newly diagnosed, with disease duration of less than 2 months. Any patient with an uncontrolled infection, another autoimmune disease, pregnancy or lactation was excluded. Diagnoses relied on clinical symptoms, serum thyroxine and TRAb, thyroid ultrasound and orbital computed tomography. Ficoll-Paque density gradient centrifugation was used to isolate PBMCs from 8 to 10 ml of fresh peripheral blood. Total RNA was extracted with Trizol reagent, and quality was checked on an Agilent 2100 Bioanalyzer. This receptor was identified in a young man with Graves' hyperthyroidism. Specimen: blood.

Read as DNA, the sequence is TGTGCCAGCAGCTTAGCCGGGACGGTCGGCAACTATGGCTACACCTTC. It encodes CASSLAGTVGNYGYTF. The chain was built from TRBV11-3 and TRBJ1-2, and perhaps TRBD1 as D gene, on 5 matching bases. V is shortened by 1 base, J by 2 bases, and the region joining them spans 14 bases. According to the germline V gene, CDR1 reads SGHNT and CDR2 reads YENEEA. Including the terminal cysteine and phenylalanine, the CDR3 comprises 16 residues. Kept here is only the CDR3 DNA, which spans 48 bases and is read in frame from base 1.